This T cell receptor (beta chain) was captured in a study of CD8 T cells in Susac syndrome. It was with random hexamers that roughly 0.5 to 1 ug RNA was reverse transcribed. TCRdb reanalysed the immunoSEQ multiplex PCR reads using MiXCR and keeps one entry per CDR3 protein. There are 20,000 to 25,000 distinct CDR3 sequences in the sample; approximately 93% occur only once, and around 0.25% lies in the top ten. This CDR3 comprises 12 residues. The germline V and J ends were trimmed by 2 bases and 8 bases, with 7 bases remaining between them. Looked up from germline, CDR1 is SEHNR and CDR2 is FQNEAQ (reference sequence).

Sequenced input: CD8+ T cells from PBMCs. V is TRBV7-9 and J is TRBJ2-1; D is unresolved. The clonotype was recovered from a human donor in good health. For the CDR3, the DNA is TGTGCCAGCAGCTTACTCGAGTATGAGCAGTTCTTC. It translates to CASSLLEYEQFF. Full variable domain (missing parts from reference TRBV7-9 and TRBJ2-1): DTGVSQNPRHKITKRGQNVTFRCDPISEHNRLYWYRQTLGQGPEFLTYFQNEAQLEKSRLLSDRFSAERPKGSFSTLEIQRTEQGDSAMYLCASSLLEYEQFFGPGTRLTVL.